This T cell receptor beta chain was captured by sequencing in a study of response to subunit inactivated influenza vaccine (dated 2018 in TCRdb). The study in broad terms: Deep quantitative profiling of the T cell receptor repertoire was used in the study to follow responses to a trivalent subunit inactivated influenza vaccine. What the authors observed across the whole study: The authors suggested that each seasonal influenza vaccination may recruit only a limited number of new T cells.

Library prep was done by RT-PCR. The sequencer listed for this sample is Illumina HiSeq 2500. TCRdb's own reprocessing of the public reads used fastp at Q25 and MiXCR and kept productive beta chains. Rows merge per CDR3 protein into single entries with the most common DNA and genes. Across this sample there are around 790,000 distinct CDR3 sequences, with 21% seen only once. About 9.4% of the sample rests with the top ten. From cysteine to phenylalanine, the CDR3 is 20 amino acids long. Only the CDR3 region is kept as DNA, spanning 60 bases read in frame from base 1. Trimming removed 3 bases from V and 2 bases from J, leaving 29 bases between the germline ends. The germline V gene provides CDR1 SGHTA and CDR2 FQGTGA. This clonotype has just a few counts. Its antigen has not been determined. No base qualities exist here, and no much larger clone lies one base off it.

The chain employs TRBV7-3 and TRBJ2-7; TRBD2 might be the D gene, on 5 matching bases. The sample in question was PBMCs from blood, obtained about 5 days after vaccination. The origin of this receptor is a man aged 50-59 years who received an inactivated influenza vaccine. Donor details come from another sample of the same person, matched by shared clones. The nucleotides read TGTGCCAGCAGCTTCATACGGTGGCTGCTAGCTCTTAGGTTTCCCTACGAGCAGTACTTC. This gives the protein CASSFIRWLLALRFPYEQYF.